These 14 T cell receptor beta chains originate from one sample sequenced in a study of technical replicates of blood from several donors. Profiling relied on immunoSEQ multiplex PCR, and the TCRdb table lists in-frame clones only, not all of them. The profile shows 60,000 to 90,000 clones, approximately 96% of them singletons. The sample comprised T cells isolated from PBMCs. The receptors stem from a human donor in good health.

V usage is TRBV7-9 and J usage is TRBJ2-7; possibly TRBD1 for D (5 bases). The germline CDR1 and CDR2 sequences are SEHNR and FQNEAQ (reference sequence). V lost 3 bases and J lost 2, with 11 bases in between. The CDR3 covers 14 residues. DNA of the CDR3: TGTGCCAGCAGCTTTGGCCCAGGGACCTACGAGCAGTACTTC. It codes for CASSFGPGTYEQYF.

The chain has TRBV18 and TRBJ1-1; 8 bases align to TRBD1. This CDR3 contains 15 residues. Germline V gene sequence: CDR1 KGHSH, CDR2 LQKENI. The ends lost 4 bases at V and 0 bases at J; junction bases unmatched: 4. CDR3 coding DNA: TGTGCCAGCTCACTCAGACAGGGGATGAACACTGAAGCTTTCTTT. Its translation is CASSLRQGMNTEAFF. The full variable domain, its missing parts supplied by reference TRBV18 and TRBJ1-1, is NAGVMQNPRHLVRRRGQEARLRCSPMKGHSHVYWYRQLPEEGLKFMVYLQKENIIDESGMPKERFSAEFPKEGPSILRIQQVVRGDSAAYFCASSLRQGMNTEAFFGQGTRLTVV.

This rearrangement joins TRBV7-6 to TRBJ2-5, with D possibly TRBD2 on 5 matching bases. The CDR3 loop spans 14 amino acids. Trimming removed 3 bases from V and 4 bases from J, with 12 bases in between. The germline gives CDR1 SGHVS, CDR2 FNYEAQ. The CDR3 sequence is CASSLKAGPETQYF. CDR3 DNA: TGTGCCAGCAGCTTGAAGGCGGGTCCAGAGACCCAGTACTTC.

V and J are TRBV2 and TRBJ2-7; weak D call: TRBD2 (5 bases). The CDR3 contains 16 residues. Germline values: CDR1 SNHLY, CDR2 FYNNEI. Deletions cut 1 base from V and 1 base from J, with 14 bases between. DNA of the CDR3: TGTGCCAGCAGTGAAGTGGACTGGCCCTTATCCTACGAGCAGTACTTC. Its protein is CASSEVDWPLSYEQYF.

This clone has only one observation. The gene calls are TRBV2 and TRBJ2-2; 8 bases line up with TRBD2. V lost 7 bases to trimming and J lost 3 bases; unmatched junction nucleotides: 7. The germline gives CDR1 SNHLY, CDR2 FYNNEI. This CDR3 region has 15 residues. CDR3 sequence (DNA): TGTGCCAGCAACCTGCGGGGGGTGTACACCGGGGAGCTGTTTTTT. Translated: CASNLRGVYTGELFF.

J is TRBJ2-3 and V is TRBV5-1, with D unresolved. This CDR3 region has 14 residues. With 2 bases removed from V and 2 bases from J, the gap between germline ends came to 9 bases. Per the germline V gene, CDR1 is SGHRS and CDR2 is YFSETQ. DNA of the CDR3: TGCGCCAGCAGCTTAGGAACTATCACAGATACGCAGTATTTT. Its translation: CASSLGTITDTQYF.

This clone was seen a few times. The rearrangement links TRBV7-9 to TRBJ1-5, with a tentative D call TRBD1 (6 bases). Looked up from germline, CDR1 is SEHNR and CDR2 is FQNEAQ (reference sequence). Between the trimmed V and J ends, which lost 5 bases and 3 bases, there was a span of 11 bases. The CDR3 has 14 amino acids. CDR3 amino acids: CASSIQGDNQPQHF. CDR3 bases: TGTGCCAGCAGCATACAGGGAGACAATCAGCCCCAGCATTTT.

V usage is TRBV5-6 and J usage is TRBJ2-7; TRBD1 is a possible D gene (6 bases). Trimming cost V 5 bases and J 3 bases, with 18 bases left between them. Germline values: CDR1 SGHDT, CDR2 YYEEEE. CDR3 size: 15 residues. This CDR3 is CASSYEDRPFYEQYF. The CDR3 DNA follows: TGTGCCAGCAGTTATGAAGACAGGCCATTCTACGAGCAGTACTTC.

This chain uses TRBV5-1 with TRBJ2-1, with D uncertain. The CDR3 consists of 17 residues. V dropped 0 bases and J dropped 9 bases, with 22 bases sitting between them. The germline V gene encodes CDR1 SGHRS and CDR2 YFSETQ. In DNA, the CDR3 is TGCGCCAGCAGCTTGGATGGTCTAGTCAGTCTAATTCCTGAGCAGTTCTTC. This encodes CASSLDGLVSLIPEQFF.

The CDR3 DNA is TGTGCCAGCAGTGGGTTACACAGGAGTTCAACCTACGAGCAGTACTTC. Translated: CASSGLHRSSTYEQYF. The J gene is TRBJ2-7, the V gene TRBV25-1; possibly TRBD1 for D (5 bases). The CDR3 covers 16 residues. Looked up from germline, CDR1 is MGHDK and CDR2 is SYGVNS. With 4 bases removed from V and 2 bases from J, the gap between germline ends came to 18 bases.

The rearrangement joins TRBV27 to TRBJ1-1; perhaps TRBD1 as D (6 bases). Per the germline V gene, CDR1 is MNHEY and CDR2 is SMNVEV (reference sequence). The CDR3 extends over 14 amino acids. The ends were cut back, 6 bases at V and 4 bases at J, with 15 bases in the middle. The CDR3 region is CASSPGALGTEAFF. CDR3 nucleotide sequence: TGTGCCAGCAGCCCAGGGGCCTTGGGCACTGAAGCTTTCTTT.

The rearrangement links TRBV7-9 to TRBJ1-1; TRBD1 matches 12 bases. Germline loops: CDR1 SEHNR, CDR2 FQNEAQ (reference sequence). Trimming at V came to 3 bases and at J to 1 base, leaving 0 bases not matched to a gene. The CDR3 covers 15 residues. CDR3 loop: CASSLGQGANTEAFF. CDR3 in DNA: TGTGCCAGCAGCTTGGGACAGGGGGCGAACACTGAAGCTTTCTTT.

The V call is TRBV4-1, the J call TRBJ1-4, with TRBD1 as a possible D gene (5 bases). The CDR3 length is 14 residues. V was cut by 1 base and J by 13 bases, with 16 bases left in between. Germline V gene data show CDR1 as MGHRA and CDR2 as YSYEKL. CDR3 bases: TGCGCCAGCAGCCAAGTCCCGCAGGGCGGGGTACTGTTTTTT. Residues: CASSQVPQGGVLFF.

The chain is built from TRBV29-1 and TRBJ2-2, with a weak D call TRBD1 (5 bases). Germline CDR1 and CDR2: SQVTM and ANQGSEA. The CDR3 contains 14 residues. Trimming removed 5 bases from V and 4 bases from J, with 14 bases in between. CDR3: CSVRGLVGTGELFF. The CDR3 DNA follows: TGCAGCGTTAGGGGTCTAGTCGGCACCGGGGAGCTGTTTTTT.